Each of the 29 T cell receptor beta chains below was sequenced from the same sample in a study of blood T cell repertoires in COVID-19. Produced via immunoSEQ multiplex PCR; TCRdb's table is partial and in-frame only. The repertoire consists of 100,000 to 150,000 clones, with around 89% occurring once and the leading ten covering about 4.1%. Source material: peripheral blood. The receptors shown here come from a man aged 55-75 years with COVID-19, enrolled during active disease.

J is TRBJ1-1 and V is TRBV29-1; 9 bases match TRBD1. Looked up from germline, CDR1 is SQVTM and CDR2 is ANQGSEA. This CDR3 has 13 amino acids. V shed 5 bases, J shed 4 bases, and the junction held 5 bases outside the gene matches. CDR3 in DNA: TGCAGCGTTCGACAGGGGGTTGTCACTGAAGCTTTCTTT. Its protein is CSVRQGVVTEAFF.

The chain carries TRBV6-5 and TRBJ2-3; 7 bases are shared with TRBD1. The CDR3 covers 15 residues. V lost 6 bases to trimming and J lost 6 bases; unmatched junction nucleotides: 12. Germline V lookup: CDR1 MNHEY, CDR2 SVGAGI. The chain's CDR3 is CASRETGFSPDTQYF. The CDR3 DNA follows: TGTGCCAGCAGAGAGACAGGGTTTTCTCCGGATACGCAGTATTTT.

A word on this clone: The junction departs from germline at one end; a sequencing error may be responsible. J is TRBJ1-5 and V is TRBV6-1; a weak D match, TRBD1 (5 bases). Per the germline V gene, CDR1 is MNHNS and CDR2 is SASEGT. CDR3 size: 14 residues. The CDR3 nucleotides are TGTGCCAGCTGTGACAGACATAGCAATCAGCCCCAGCATTTT. It specifies CASCDRHSNQPQHF.

This chain links TRBV19 with TRBJ1-6, with D uncertain. V was clipped by 5 bases and J by 7 bases, with 12 bases between them. In germline, CDR1 is LNHDA, CDR2 SQIVND (reference sequence). The CDR3 runs 14 residues. CDR3 DNA sequence: TGTGCCAGTAGTTTTCCGACTGAGAATTCACCCCTCCACTTT. Translating gives CASSFPTENSPLHF.

V and J are TRBV7-8 and TRBJ1-6; 8 bases match TRBD1. With V trimmed by 0 bases and J by 10 bases, 8 bases remained unmatched. The CDR3 runs 16 residues. The germline CDR1 and CDR2 sequences are SGHVS and FQNEAQ. This CDR3 is CASSLATGGSGSPLHF. CDR3 nucleotide sequence: TGTGCCAGCAGCTTAGCCACAGGGGGATCAGGGTCACCCCTCCACTTT.

The CDR3 here is CASSLSSVPDTQYF. The DNA for the CDR3 is TGTGCCAGCAGCTTAAGTTCAGTTCCAGATACGCAGTATTTT. This chain uses TRBV7-3 with TRBJ2-3; D is unclear. The CDR3 is 14 residues long. CDR1 is SGHTA and CDR2 is FQGTGA in the germline V gene. Trimming took off 1 base at V and 4 bases at J, with 9 bases between the two ends.

The chain recombines TRBV7-2 with TRBJ1-6, with 7 bases matching TRBD1. The CDR3 length is 14 residues. Germline lookup yields CDR1 SGHTA and CDR2 FQGNSA. Losses at the gene ends were 1 base for V and 7 bases for J; bases not matched to a gene: 1. In nucleotides, the CDR3 is TGTGCCAGCAGCTTAGTGGGACAGAATTCACCCCTCCACTTT. It encodes CASSLVGQNSPLHF.

The genes are TRBV6-5 and TRBJ1-2; the match to TRBD1 covers 7 bases. This CDR3 comprises 14 residues. The germline CDR1 and CDR2 sequences are MNHEY and SVGAGI. V was clipped by 2 bases and J by 6 bases; unmatched bases: 6. The CDR3 DNA reads TGTGCCAGCAGTTACGACAGGGTCTTAAATGGCTACACCTTC. Amino acid sequence: CASSYDRVLNGYTF.

The V gene is TRBV27, the J gene TRBJ1-6; 10 positions match TRBD1. The J segment lost 9 bases and the V segment lost 3 bases, leaving 5 bases of the junction unmatched. CDR1 is MNHEY, CDR2 SMNVEV, per germline (reference sequence). This CDR3 has 15 residues. The CDR3 DNA follows: TGTGCCAGCAGTTTCCGACAGGGGGCAGGTTCACCCCTCCACTTT. This encodes CASSFRQGAGSPLHF.

The CDR3 sequence: CASSLAQGTYGYTF. The CDR3 DNA reads as TGCGCCAGCAGCTTGGCCCAGGGGACCTATGGCTACACCTTC. The chain couples TRBV5-1 to TRBJ1-2, with a possible D match to TRBD1 (6 bases). Deletions cut 0 bases from V and 4 bases from J, with 10 bases between. CDR1 and CDR2 (germline): SGHRS, YFSETQ. CDR3 length: 14 amino acids.

This clone was picked up one time. The chain combines TRBV11-2 with TRBJ1-1, with TRBD1 matching 7 bases. Trimming cost V 1 base and J 3 bases; bases outside gene matches: 8. The length of the CDR3 is 16 residues. Per germline, CDR1 SGHAT and CDR2 FQNNGV. The CDR3 DNA reads TGTGCCAGCAGCTTAGGGTCAAGGGGGCGGCACACTGAAGCTTTCTTT. This codes for CASSLGSRGRHTEAFF.

This rearrangement joins TRBV6-5 to TRBJ2-7; TRBD2 is a possible D gene (5 bases). The CDR3 is 15 amino acids. Germline V gene sequence: CDR1 MNHEY, CDR2 SVGAGI. V lost 5 bases, J lost 1 base, and 15 bases lay in between. CDR3 in amino acids: CASSRTEGGSYEQYF. CDR3 sequence (DNA): TGTGCCAGCAGTCGCACCGAGGGTGGGTCCTACGAGCAGTACTTC.

The V gene is TRBV9, the J gene TRBJ2-5, with D possibly matching TRBD2 (7 bases). The CDR3 is made up of 16 amino acids. Looked up from germline, CDR1 is SGDLS and CDR2 is YYNGEE. Between the trimmed V and J ends, which lost 4 bases and 4 bases, there was a span of 20 bases. CDR3 nucleotide sequence: TGTGCCAGCAGCCCCTCACAAGGGGGGGTGCGAGAGACCCAGTACTTC. Its translation: CASSPSQGGVRETQYF. Based on the CDR3 plus reference TRBV9 and TRBJ2-5, the full variable domain is DSGVTQTPKHLITATGQRVTLRCSPRSGDLSVYWYQQSLDQGLQFLIQYYNGEERAKGNILERFSAQQFPDLHSELNLSSLELGDSALYFCASSPSQGGVRETQYFGPGTRLLVL.

This chain connects TRBV5-1 to TRBJ1-1; D is perhaps TRBD1 (5 bases). CDR3 length: 13 residues. Trimming took 2 bases from V and 1 from J, leaving 6 bases between them. Germline assignment: CDR1 SGHRS and CDR2 YFSETQ. In DNA, the CDR3 is TGCGCCAGCAGCTTACAGGAGAACACTGAAGCTTTCTTT. Translating it yields CASSLQENTEAFF.

The gene calls are TRBV28 and TRBJ1-4, with 7 bases aligning to TRBD1. CDR1 is MDHEN, CDR2 SYDVKM, per germline. The CDR3 sequence is 12 residues long. V dropped 3 bases and J dropped 11; count of bases not matched to a gene: 3. DNA for the CDR3: TGTGCCAGCAGTTTGGCGGGACAGAAACTGTTTTTT. Its translation is CASSLAGQKLFF.

The chain combines TRBV11-3 with TRBJ1-1; D not certain. The CDR3 contains 15 residues. V dropped 1 base and J dropped 1 base, with 10 bases sitting between them. CDR1 and CDR2 (germline): SGHNT, YENEEA. CDR3 protein: CASSLGEGENTEAFF. CDR3 nucleotides: TGTGCCAGCAGCTTAGGTGAGGGAGAGAACACTGAAGCTTTCTTT.

The gene calls are TRBV5-1 and TRBJ1-2, with 10 bases identical to TRBD1. The CDR3 consists of 15 residues. Germline CDR1 reads SGHRS; CDR2 reads YFSETQ. The V gene end was trimmed by 0 bases and the J gene end by 8 bases; junction bases not matched to a gene: 7. In DNA form, the CDR3 reads TGCGCCAGCAGCTTGGAAAGGGACAGGGGACGGGGCTACACCTTC. Protein: CASSLERDRGRGYTF.

The chain uses TRBV6-2 or TRBV6-3 and TRBJ1-1; no firm D call. The ends were cut back, 0 bases at V and 4 bases at J, with 9 bases in the middle. CDR3 length: 14 residues. Germline CDR1 reads MNHEY; CDR2 reads SVGEGT. The CDR3 DNA reads TGTGCCAGCAGTTACTCGAAGTCTAGCACTGAAGCTTTCTTT. Its translation: CASSYSKSSTEAFF.

DNA for the CDR3: TGTGCCAGCAGGCCCAGGGTACCAGATACGCAGTATTTT. This gives the protein CASRPRVPDTQYF. The chain combines TRBV28 with TRBJ2-3; D might be TRBD1 (5 bases). Trimming pared 6 bases from V and 4 bases from J, leaving 11 bases between. This CDR3 region has 13 residues. CDR1 MDHEN and CDR2 SYDVKM come from the germline V gene.

This chain connects TRBV7-3 to TRBJ2-1; 9 bases map to TRBD2. The CDR3 has 17 residues. Germline lookup yields CDR1 SGHTA and CDR2 FQGTGA. V shed 5 bases and J 0 bases; nucleotides not matched to a gene: 8. The DNA of the CDR3 is TGTGCCAGCAGCAAATCGGGACTAGCTGGCTCCTACAATGAGCAGTTCTTC. It codes for CASSKSGLAGSYNEQFF. Variable domain in full (rest from reference TRBV7-3 and TRBJ2-1): GAGVSQTPSNKVTEKGKYVELRCDPISGHTALYWYRQSLGQGPEFLIYFQGTGAADDSGLPNDRFFAVRPEGSVSTLKIQRTERGDSAVYLCASSKSGLAGSYNEQFFGPGTRLTVL.

The rearrangement joins TRBV10-3 to TRBJ2-3; possibly TRBD2 for D (5 bases). CDR1 is ENHRY, CDR2 SYGVKD, per germline. Trimming removed 2 bases at V and 2 bases at J, with 11 bases between. The CDR3 runs to 15 residues. Here the CDR3 reads CAISETRTSTDTQYF. The CDR3 nucleotides read TGTGCCATCAGTGAGACTAGGACTTCCACAGATACGCAGTATTTT.

The chain joins TRBV9 to TRBJ1-2; maybe TRBD1 (6 bases). The CDR3 extends over 13 amino acids. In germline, CDR1 is SGDLS, CDR2 YYNGEE. V was cut by 0 bases and J by 5 bases, with 8 bases left in between. Here the CDR3 DNA reads TGTGCCAGCAGCGTAGATCAGGGGTATGGCTACACCTTC. Residues: CASSVDQGYGYTF.

CDR3 amino acids: CATSDLAGPNQPQHF. The CDR3 DNA sequence: TGTGCCACCAGTGATTTGGCAGGGCCCAATCAGCCCCAGCATTTT. The chain carries TRBV24-1 and TRBJ1-5; perhaps TRBD1 as D (5 bases). There are 15 residues in the CDR3. Trimming left V 0 bases short and J 3 bases short, with 8 bases between. Germline V gene sequence: CDR1 KGHDR, CDR2 SFDVKD.

The rearrangement uses TRBV29-1 and TRBJ1-3, with TRBD1 as a possible D gene (5 bases). With 2 bases removed from V and 4 bases from J, the gap between germline ends came to 9 bases. The V gene's germline CDR1 is SQVTM and CDR2 ANQGSEA. The CDR3 consists of 13 residues. CDR3 DNA: TGCAGCGTTGAAATAGCAGGGGGAAACACCATATATTTT. Protein sequence: CSVEIAGGNTIYF.

The chain carries TRBV29-1 and TRBJ2-7; D is possibly TRBD1 (6 bases). Trimming removed 5 bases from V and 4 bases from J, with 18 bases in between. This CDR3 spans 14 amino acids. Germline V CDR1 and CDR2: SQVTM, ANQGSEA. The CDR3 DNA follows: TGCAGCGTTCTCCTTGGACAGTCGCTTTACGAGCAGTACTTC. This encodes CSVLLGQSLYEQYF.

The rearrangement links TRBV3-1 (or the pseudogene TRBV3-2) to TRBJ2-7; 9 bases line up with TRBD1. V lost 0 bases and J lost 3; bases outside the gene matches: 3. The CDR3 has 15 amino acids. Germline CDR1 is LGHDT and CDR2 is YNNKEL (reference sequence). In DNA form, the CDR3 reads TGTGCCAGCAGCCAAGATAGGGACAGGGACTACGAGCAGTACTTC. Amino acids: CASSQDRDRDYEQYF.

The rearrangement uses TRBV12-3 or TRBV12-4 and TRBJ1-5; D call uncertain. Between the trimmed V and J ends, which lost 3 bases and 5 bases, there was a span of 5 bases. The CDR3 spans 12 residues. The CDR3 region is CASSLPDQPQHF. CDR3 nucleotide sequence: TGTGCCAGCAGTTTGCCGGATCAGCCCCAGCATTTT.

The chain couples TRBV11-2 to TRBJ2-7; 7 positions match TRBD1. Germline V gene data show CDR1 as SGHAT and CDR2 as FQNNGV. This CDR3 is 15 amino acids long. V shed 3 bases, J shed 1 base, and the junction held 6 bases outside the gene matches. This CDR3 reads CASSFRRGPSYEQYF. DNA of the CDR3: TGTGCCAGCAGCTTCCGTAGGGGGCCATCCTACGAGCAGTACTTC. The full variable domain, rest sourced from reference TRBV11-2 and TRBJ2-7, is EAGVAQSPRYKIIEKRQSVAFWCNPISGHATLYWYQQILGQGPKLLIQFQNNGVVDDSQLPKDRFSAERLKGVDSTLKIQPAKLEDSAVYLCASSFRRGPSYEQYFGPGTRLTVT.

This chain uses TRBV4-1 with TRBJ1-5, with TRBD1 identical over 7 bases. Germline lookup yields CDR1 MGHRA and CDR2 YSYEKL. The CDR3 runs 14 residues. The V segment lost 2 bases and the J segment 4 bases; nucleotides outside the gene matches: 2. CDR3 bases: TGCGCCAGCAGCCAAAGACAGGGAAATCAGCCCCAGCATTTT. Translation: CASSQRQGNQPQHF.